The 16 T cell receptor beta chains reported below all come from one sample, sequenced in a study of blood T cell repertoires in COVID-19. Some clones are missing from TCRdb's copy, which holds only in-frame ones; the method was immunoSEQ multiplex PCR. Among about 220,000 clones listed, around 91% were seen once. The specimen was PBMCs or T cells enriched from blood (not recorded which). Receptors were obtained from a man in his thirties or forties who had been exposed to COVID-19.

The chain carries TRBV7-3 and TRBJ2-3; TRBD2 matches 8 bases. V lost 5 bases to trimming and J lost 2 bases; unmatched junction nucleotides: 6. Germline V gene data show CDR1 as SGHTA and CDR2 as FQGTGA. The CDR3 covers 15 residues. CDR3 DNA: TGTGCCAGCAGCGACCAGCGGGGGAACACAGATACGCAGTATTTT. This encodes CASSDQRGNTDTQYF.

The chain combines TRBV10-1 with TRBJ2-1; no clear D. Trimming stripped 0 bases from V and 9 bases from J, with 9 bases between. The germline V gene encodes CDR1 WNHNN and CDR2 SYGVQD (reference sequence). This CDR3 spans 13 amino acids. CDR3 in DNA: TGCGCCAGCAGTGAGTCGCCCGTGGCTGAGCAGTTCTTC. It codes for CASSESPVAEQFF.

The chain recombines TRBV29-1 with TRBJ2-1; D remains unclear. Germline values: CDR1 SQVTM, CDR2 ANQGSEA. Deletions cut 7 bases from V and 15 bases from J, with 19 bases between. This CDR3 comprises 11 residues. CDR3 nucleotide sequence: TGCAGCGCGTCGGATGCCCGAGACTCGTTCTTC. This gives the protein CSASDARDSFF.

This sequence joins TRBV9 and TRBJ2-3; no clear D gene. Trimming shortened V by 3 bases and J by 7 bases, and 9 bases separated the two germline ends. Germline V gives CDR1 SGDLS, CDR2 YYNGEE. There are 12 residues in the CDR3. CDR3 sequence: CASSGHSNTQYF. The CDR3 DNA reads as TGTGCCAGCAGCGGACATTCGAATACGCAGTATTTT.

This chain links TRBV6-5 with TRBJ1-5; D might be TRBD1 (5 bases). The germline V and J ends were trimmed by 5 bases and 6 bases, with 11 bases remaining between them. CDR1 is MNHEY and CDR2 is SVGAGI in the germline V gene. CDR3 size: 13 residues. CDR3: CASSQGEGQPQHF. DNA for the CDR3: TGTGCCAGCAGTCAGGGTGAAGGTCAGCCCCAGCATTTT.

The chain carries TRBV9 and TRBJ2-5, with D possibly matching TRBD2 (5 bases). The CDR3 contains 15 residues. V was pared by 2 bases and J by 4 bases, with 15 bases between. Germline lookup yields CDR1 SGDLS and CDR2 YYNGEE. CDR3 region: CASSVEGQRRETQYF. CDR3 bases: TGTGCCAGCAGCGTCGAAGGGCAGCGGAGAGAGACCCAGTACTTC.

J is TRBJ2-7 and V is TRBV3-1 (or the pseudogene TRBV3-2); tentative D call: TRBD2 (6 bases). Per germline, CDR1 LGHDT and CDR2 YNNKEL (reference sequence). The V end was cut by 6 bases, the J end by 7 bases, with 22 bases between. This CDR3 has 15 residues. The CDR3 spells CASSPGLSGNSEQYF. CDR3 coding DNA: TGTGCCAGCAGTCCGGGACTCTCCGGTAATTCGGAGCAGTACTTC.

The chain combines TRBV5-6 with TRBJ2-5; D unresolved. The CDR3 contains 14 residues. V lost 1 base and J lost 0, with 7 bases in between. Germline CDR1 reads SGHDT; CDR2 reads YYEEEE. The DNA of the CDR3 is TGTGCCAGCAGCTTGTACTATAACCAAGAGACCCAGTACTTC. Translation gives CASSLYYNQETQYF.

This clone was seen only once. J is TRBJ2-3 and V is TRBV7-2; the D gene is possibly TRBD1 (5 bases). V was cut by 4 bases and J by 8 bases, with 13 bases left in between. The germline V gene encodes CDR1 SGHTA and CDR2 FQGNSA. The CDR3 length is 13 residues. This chain's CDR3 is CASSSGSRGTQYF. CDR3 nucleotides: TGTGCCAGCAGCTCCGGATCAAGGGGTACGCAGTATTTT.

The rearrangement uses TRBV2 and TRBJ1-4; no clear D. The CDR3 consists of 15 residues. V was shortened by 8 bases and J by 0 bases, with 13 bases between the two germline ends. The V gene's germline CDR1 is SNHLY and CDR2 FYNNEI. The DNA for the CDR3 is TGTGCCAGCTCCGGGTCCGCACCAACTAATGAAAAACTGTTTTTT. Translating it yields CASSGSAPTNEKLFF.

The chain employs TRBV4-2 and TRBJ1-4, with 9 bases that match TRBD1. Germline V gives CDR1 LGHNA, CDR2 YNFKEQ. The CDR3 spans 15 residues. Unmatched junction bases numbered 8, after V lost 6 bases and J lost 6 bases. DNA for the CDR3: TGTGCCAGCAGATCAACAGGGGGCGCTGATGAAAAACTGTTTTTT. As protein: CASRSTGGADEKLFF.

The J gene is TRBJ2-3, the V gene TRBV9; TRBD2 matches at 7 bases. Trimming at V came to 4 bases and at J to 4 bases, leaving 12 bases not matched to a gene. This CDR3 spans 16 amino acids. Germline V gene lookup returns CDR1 SGDLS and CDR2 YYNGEE. CDR3 region: CASSPRGGAVADTQYF. The CDR3 DNA is TGTGCCAGCAGCCCCCGGGGAGGGGCGGTGGCAGATACGCAGTATTTT. Variable domain in full (rest from reference TRBV9 and TRBJ2-3): DSGVTQTPKHLITATGQRVTLRCSPRSGDLSVYWYQQSLDQGLQFLIQYYNGEERAKGNILERFSAQQFPDLHSELNLSSLELGDSALYFCASSPRGGAVADTQYFGPGTRLTVL.

This chain joins TRBV6-5 and TRBJ1-2; D might be TRBD1 (5 bases). Deletions cut 0 bases from V and 4 bases from J, with 12 bases between. Germline CDR1 is MNHEY and CDR2 is SVGAGI. The CDR3 has 15 amino acids. The CDR3 DNA is TGTGCCAGCAGTTACTCGAGACAGATCGCCTATGGCTACACCTTC. It encodes CASSYSRQIAYGYTF.

The chain carries TRBV27 and TRBJ2-5; 7 bases match TRBD2. This CDR3 is built from 15 residues. Losses at the gene ends were 2 bases for V and 0 bases for J; bases not matched to a gene: 3. Germline V gene data show CDR1 as MNHEY and CDR2 as SMNVEV (reference sequence). Here the CDR3 reads CASSLLGGNQETQYF. The CDR3 DNA reads as TGTGCCAGCAGTTTACTCGGGGGGAACCAAGAGACCCAGTACTTC.

The rearrangement links TRBV6-5 to TRBJ1-2; D is unclear. The CDR3 is made up of 12 amino acids. The ends were cut back, 6 bases at V and 3 bases at J, with 8 bases in the middle. Germline V gene lookup returns CDR1 MNHEY and CDR2 SVGAGI. The CDR3, as DNA: TGTGCCAGCAGGAGGGTGGACTATGGCTACACCTTC. It yields the protein CASRRVDYGYTF.

The DNA for the CDR3 is TGTGCCAGCAGCTTAGATGAGAGGCTAGCGGGGGGGCATACGCAGTATTTT. It specifies CASSLDERLAGGHTQYF. The genes are TRBV11-2 and TRBJ2-3, with TRBD2 matching 12 bases. With V trimmed by 0 bases and J by 7 bases, 8 bases remained unmatched. This CDR3 region has 17 residues. Germline lookup yields CDR1 SGHAT and CDR2 FQNNGV.